This entry features one TCR beta chain sequence. Its antigen is undetermined. The sample is drawn from a study of T cell responses to AZD1222 COVID-19 vaccine. Whole-study results and caveats: With dominance at 160-218 and 743-854, vaccine-associated CD4 TCRs spanned spike. With two AZD1222 doses given, Spike-specific TCR breadth and depth both rose.

The CDR3 contains 15 residues. From germline, CDR1 is ENHRY and CDR2 SYGVKD. V lost 4 bases and J lost 0, with 10 bases in between. Sequencing used immunoSEQ multiplex PCR; TCRdb keeps in-frame clones, though not all of them. The profile shows 90,000 to 150,000 clones, around 83% of them singletons. Sequencing used peripheral blood, obtained 28 days after the second AZD1222 dose. The TCR sequence derives from an adult who received the AZD1222 COVID-19 vaccine. The rearrangement links TRBV10-3 to TRBJ1-5, with TRBD1 as a possible D gene (5 bases). The CDR3, as DNA: TGTGCCATCAGTGGTCAGGGCGATAGCAATCAGCCCCAGCATTTT. Translated, it gives CAISGQGDSNQPQHF.